This TCR beta chain is drawn from a study of T cell responses to AZD1222 COVID-19 vaccine. Note on this clone: Its antigen remains unknown.

Study conclusions and caveats: Vaccine-associated CD4 TCRs spanned spike, dominant at 160-218 and 743-854. A mostly white British donor set with more females was recruited, and clonal diversity was possibly underestimated.

Clones were read by immunoSEQ multiplex PCR, and TCRdb kept only the in-frame ones, dropping some. The table includes 120,000 or so clones, around 82% detected once. With V trimmed by 5 bases and J by 10 bases, 17 bases remained unmatched. Germline CDR1 reads LNHDA; CDR2 reads SQIVND (reference sequence). The CDR3 runs 16 residues. The sequencing used peripheral blood, collected on day 0 of AZD1222 vaccination. The clonotype was recovered from an adult in good health. V gene TRBV19 combines with J gene TRBJ1-1; TRBD1 matches at 9 bases. The CDR3 spells CASSPTLGQGPPGAFF. The CDR3 DNA reads TGTGCCAGTAGTCCAACCCTGGGACAGGGCCCTCCCGGAGCTTTCTTT.